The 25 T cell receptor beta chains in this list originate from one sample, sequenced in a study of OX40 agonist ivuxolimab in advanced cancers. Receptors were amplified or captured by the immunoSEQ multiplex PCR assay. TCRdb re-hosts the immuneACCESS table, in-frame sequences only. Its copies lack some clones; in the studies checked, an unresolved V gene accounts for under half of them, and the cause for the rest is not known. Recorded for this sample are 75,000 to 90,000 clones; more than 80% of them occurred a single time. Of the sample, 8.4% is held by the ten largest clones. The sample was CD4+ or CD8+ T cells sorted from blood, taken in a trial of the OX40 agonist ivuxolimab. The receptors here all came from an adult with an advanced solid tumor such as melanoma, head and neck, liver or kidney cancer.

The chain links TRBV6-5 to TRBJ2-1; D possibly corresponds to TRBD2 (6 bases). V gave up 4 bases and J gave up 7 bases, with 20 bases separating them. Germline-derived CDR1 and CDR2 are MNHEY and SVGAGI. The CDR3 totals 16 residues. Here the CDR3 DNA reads TGTGCCAGCAGTTTATCTCCGGGACTTTCCTCGAATGAGCAGTTCTTC. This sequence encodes CASSLSPGLSSNEQFF.

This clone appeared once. CDR3 sequence reads: CASSRLDGSADEQFF. The CDR3 DNA reads TGCGCCAGCAGCCGCCTCGATGGTAGCGCCGATGAGCAGTTCTTC. V gene TRBV4-1 combines with J gene TRBJ2-1; possibly TRBD2 for D (5 bases). The germline CDR1 and CDR2 sequences are MGHRA and YSYEKL. V gave up 4 bases and J gave up 8 bases, with 18 bases separating them. This CDR3 has 15 amino acids.

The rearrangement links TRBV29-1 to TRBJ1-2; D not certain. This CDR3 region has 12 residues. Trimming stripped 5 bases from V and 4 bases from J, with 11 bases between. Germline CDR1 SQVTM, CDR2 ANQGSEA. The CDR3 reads CSVFSLFYGYTF. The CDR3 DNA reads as TGCAGCGTTTTTTCGCTTTTCTATGGCTACACCTTC.

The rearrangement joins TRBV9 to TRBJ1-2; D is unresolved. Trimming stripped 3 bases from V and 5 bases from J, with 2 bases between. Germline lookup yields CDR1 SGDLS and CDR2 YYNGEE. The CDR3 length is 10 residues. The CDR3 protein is CASSAYGYTF. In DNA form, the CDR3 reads TGTGCCAGCAGCGCTTATGGCTACACCTTC.

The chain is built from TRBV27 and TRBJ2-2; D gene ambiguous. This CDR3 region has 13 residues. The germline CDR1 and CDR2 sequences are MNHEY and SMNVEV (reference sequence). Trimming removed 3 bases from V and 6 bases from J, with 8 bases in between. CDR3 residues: CASSFMGSGELFF. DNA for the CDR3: TGTGCCAGCAGTTTTATGGGGTCCGGGGAGCTGTTTTTT.

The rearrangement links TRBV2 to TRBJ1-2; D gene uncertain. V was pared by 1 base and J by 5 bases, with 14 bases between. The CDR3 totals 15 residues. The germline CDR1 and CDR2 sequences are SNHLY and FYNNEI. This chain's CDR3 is CASSEEPTLQYGYTF. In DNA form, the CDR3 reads TGTGCCAGCAGTGAAGAGCCTACGTTACAGTATGGCTACACCTTC.

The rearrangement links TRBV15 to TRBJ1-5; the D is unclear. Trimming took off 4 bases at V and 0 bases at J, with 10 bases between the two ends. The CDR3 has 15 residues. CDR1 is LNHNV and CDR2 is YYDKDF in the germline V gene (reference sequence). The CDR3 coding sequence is TGTGCCACCAGCAAAACCCTATATAGCAATCAGCCCCAGCATTTT. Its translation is CATSKTLYSNQPQHF.

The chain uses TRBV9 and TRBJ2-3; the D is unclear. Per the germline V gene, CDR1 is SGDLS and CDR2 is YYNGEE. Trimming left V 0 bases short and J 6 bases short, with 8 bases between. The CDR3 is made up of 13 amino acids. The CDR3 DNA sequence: TGTGCCAGCAGCGTAGTCTACGGGGATACGCAGTATTTT. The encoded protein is CASSVVYGDTQYF. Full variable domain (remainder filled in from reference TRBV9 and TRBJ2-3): DSGVTQTPKHLITATGQRVTLRCSPRSGDLSVYWYQQSLDQGLQFLIQYYNGEERAKGNILERFSAQQFPDLHSELNLSSLELGDSALYFCASSVVYGDTQYFGPGTRLTVL.

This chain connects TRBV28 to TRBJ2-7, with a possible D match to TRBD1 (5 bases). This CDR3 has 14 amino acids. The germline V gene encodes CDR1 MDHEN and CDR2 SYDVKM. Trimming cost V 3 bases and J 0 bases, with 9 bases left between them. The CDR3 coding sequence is TGTGCCAGCAGTTTCGAGACAGCCTCCTACGAGCAGTACTTC. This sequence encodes CASSFETASYEQYF.

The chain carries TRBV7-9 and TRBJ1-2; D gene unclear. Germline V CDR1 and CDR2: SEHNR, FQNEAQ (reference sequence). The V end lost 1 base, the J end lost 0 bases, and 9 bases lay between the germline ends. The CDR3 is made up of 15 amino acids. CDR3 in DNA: TGTGCCAGCAGCTTAGAAGGACCCGCTAACTATGGCTACACCTTC. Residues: CASSLEGPANYGYTF. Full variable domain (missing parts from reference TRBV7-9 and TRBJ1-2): DTGVSQNPRHKITKRGQNVTFRCDPISEHNRLYWYRQTLGQGPEFLTYFQNEAQLEKSRLLSDRFSAERPKGSFSTLEIQRTEQGDSAMYLCASSLEGPANYGYTFGSGTRLTVV.

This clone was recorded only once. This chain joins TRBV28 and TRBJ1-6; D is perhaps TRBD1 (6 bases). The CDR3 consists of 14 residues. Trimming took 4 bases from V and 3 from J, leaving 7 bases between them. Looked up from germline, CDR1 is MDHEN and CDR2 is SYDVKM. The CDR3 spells CASSYRVYNSPLHF. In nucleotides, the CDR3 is TGTGCCAGCAGTTACAGGGTCTATAATTCACCCCTCCACTTT.

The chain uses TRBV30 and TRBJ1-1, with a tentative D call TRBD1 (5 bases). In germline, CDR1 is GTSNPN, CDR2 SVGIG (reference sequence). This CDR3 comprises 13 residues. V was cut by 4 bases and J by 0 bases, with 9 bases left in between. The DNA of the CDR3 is TGTGCCTGGACGCAGGGAATGAACACTGAAGCTTTCTTT. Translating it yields CAWTQGMNTEAFF.

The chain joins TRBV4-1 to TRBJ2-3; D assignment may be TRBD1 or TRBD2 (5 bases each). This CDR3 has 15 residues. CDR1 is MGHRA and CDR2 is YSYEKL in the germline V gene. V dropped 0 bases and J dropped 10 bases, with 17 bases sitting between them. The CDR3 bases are TGCGCCAGCAGCCAAGATTGGGCAGGGAGTGGTTCGCAGTATTTT. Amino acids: CASSQDWAGSGSQYF.

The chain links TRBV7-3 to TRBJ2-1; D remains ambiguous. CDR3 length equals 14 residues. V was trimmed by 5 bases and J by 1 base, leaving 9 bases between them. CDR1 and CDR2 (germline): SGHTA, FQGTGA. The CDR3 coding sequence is TGTGCCAGCAGCCAAGGACCATCCTACAATGAGCAGTTCTTC. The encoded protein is CASSQGPSYNEQFF.

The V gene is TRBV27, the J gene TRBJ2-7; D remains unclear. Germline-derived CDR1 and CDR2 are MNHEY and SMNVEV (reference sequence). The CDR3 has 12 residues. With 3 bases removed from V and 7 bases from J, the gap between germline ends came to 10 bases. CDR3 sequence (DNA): TGTGCCAGCAGTTTGCTAACTGGGGAGCAGTACTTC. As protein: CASSLLTGEQYF.

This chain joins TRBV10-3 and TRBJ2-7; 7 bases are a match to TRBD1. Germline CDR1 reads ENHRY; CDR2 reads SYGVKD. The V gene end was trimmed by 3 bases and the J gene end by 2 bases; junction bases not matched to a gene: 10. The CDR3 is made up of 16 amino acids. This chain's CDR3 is CAISDIPGTVTYEQYF. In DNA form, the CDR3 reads TGTGCCATCAGTGATATCCCCGGGACAGTAACCTACGAGCAGTACTTC.

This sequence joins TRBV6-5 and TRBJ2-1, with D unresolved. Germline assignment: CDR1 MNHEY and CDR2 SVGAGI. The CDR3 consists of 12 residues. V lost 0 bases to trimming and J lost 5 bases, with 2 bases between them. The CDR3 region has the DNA TGTGCCAGCAGTTACTCGCACAATGAGCAGTTCTTC. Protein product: CASSYSHNEQFF.

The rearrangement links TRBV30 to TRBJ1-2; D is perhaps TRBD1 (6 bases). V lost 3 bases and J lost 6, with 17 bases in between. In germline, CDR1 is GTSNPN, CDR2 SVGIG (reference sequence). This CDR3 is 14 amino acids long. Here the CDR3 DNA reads TGTGCCTGGAGAGGGCTTTGGGGGGGCCATGGCTACACCTTC. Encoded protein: CAWRGLWGGHGYTF.

The CDR3 reads CASSYSAGGNYGYTF. The CDR3 DNA reads as TGTGCCAGCAGTTACTCGGCGGGGGGGAACTATGGCTACACCTTC. The chain is built from TRBV6-5 and TRBJ1-2; D might be TRBD1 (5 bases). V was shortened by 0 bases and J by 2 bases, with 10 bases between the two germline ends. This CDR3 has 15 amino acids. Per germline, CDR1 MNHEY and CDR2 SVGAGI.

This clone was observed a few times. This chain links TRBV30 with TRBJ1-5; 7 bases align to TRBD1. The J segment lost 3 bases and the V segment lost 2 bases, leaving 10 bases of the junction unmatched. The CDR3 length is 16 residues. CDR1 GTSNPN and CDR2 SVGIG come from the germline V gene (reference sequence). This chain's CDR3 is CAWSLYGTDLNQPQHF. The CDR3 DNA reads TGTGCCTGGAGTCTCTATGGGACAGACCTCAATCAGCCCCAGCATTTT.

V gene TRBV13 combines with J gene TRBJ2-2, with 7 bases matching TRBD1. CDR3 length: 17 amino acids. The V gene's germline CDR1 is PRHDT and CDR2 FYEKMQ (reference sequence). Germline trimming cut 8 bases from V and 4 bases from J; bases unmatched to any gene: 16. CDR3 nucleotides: TGTGCCAGCTCCGTGGGGCCCGCACAGGGGATCACCGGGGAGCTGTTTTTT. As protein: CASSVGPAQGITGELFF.

For the CDR3, the DNA is TGTGCCAGCAGTTTATTGGTGGGGCAGACCCAGTACTTC. Its translation is CASSLLVGQTQYF. The V and J genes are TRBV28 and TRBJ2-5, with D tentatively TRBD1 (5 bases). This CDR3 is built from 13 residues. Looked up from germline, CDR1 is MDHEN and CDR2 is SYDVKM. The V end was cut by 1 base, the J end by 6 bases, with 9 bases between.

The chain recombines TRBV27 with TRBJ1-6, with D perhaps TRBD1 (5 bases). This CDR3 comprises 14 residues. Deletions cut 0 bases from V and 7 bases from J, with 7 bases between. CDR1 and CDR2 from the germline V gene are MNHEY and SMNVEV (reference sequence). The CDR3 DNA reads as TGTGCCAGCAGTTTATCAGGGGCGAATTCACCCCTCCACTTT. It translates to CASSLSGANSPLHF.

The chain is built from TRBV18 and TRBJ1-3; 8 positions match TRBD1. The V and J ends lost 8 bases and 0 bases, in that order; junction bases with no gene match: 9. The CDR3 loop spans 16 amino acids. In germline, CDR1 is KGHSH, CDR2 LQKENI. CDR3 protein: CASPSDRANSGNTIYF. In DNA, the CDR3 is TGTGCCAGCCCTTCGGACAGGGCAAACTCTGGAAACACCATATATTTT.

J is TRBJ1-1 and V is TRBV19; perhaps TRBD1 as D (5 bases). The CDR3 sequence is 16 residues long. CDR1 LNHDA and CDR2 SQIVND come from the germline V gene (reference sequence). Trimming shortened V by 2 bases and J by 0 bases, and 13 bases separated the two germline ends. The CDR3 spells CASSIRGVGMNTEAFF. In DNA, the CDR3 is TGTGCCAGTAGTATACGGGGGGTCGGGATGAACACTGAAGCTTTCTTT.